A selection of T cell receptor beta chains follows, all from one sample in a study of shared clonotypes between healthy human individuals. Profiled with immunoSEQ multiplex PCR; TCRdb holds only in-frame clones, not every one. Among some 1 million clones listed, about 75% were seen once. The sequenced material came from memory CD4+ T cells sorted from blood. The receptors were sampled from a young man in good health. The CDR3 runs from the conserved cysteine through the conserved F or W. A D gene is named only where the DNA matches it firmly. Size is omitted from some rows. Given values are once, few, many or a class for expanded clones.

size,V,J,D,DNA,CDR3
-,TRBV19,TRBJ2-5,-,TGTGCCACCGGACCGGGACAAAGAGAGACCCAGTACTTC,CATGPGQRETQYF
-,TRBV6-5,TRBJ2-7,-,TGTGCCAGCAGTTACCAATCCTACGAGCAGTACTTC,CASSYQSYEQYF
once,TRBV11-2,TRBJ1-4,TRBD1,TGTGCCAGCAGCTCCGACAGGGACCCACCGACTAATGAAAAACTGTTTTTT,CASSSDRDPPTNEKLFF
few,TRBV6-1,TRBJ1-2,TRBD1,TGTGCCAGCAGTGACCTCGGGACAGGGCTATATGGCTACACCTTC,CASSDLGTGLYGYTF
-,TRBV6-6,TRBJ1-6,-,TGTGCCAGCAGCGGACAGTATAATTCACCCCTCCACTTT,CASSGQYNSPLHF
once,TRBV6-1,TRBJ1-5,-,TGTGCCAGCAGTGAGCTCCAGGGGTCAGGAAGCAATCAGCCCCAGCATTTT,CASSELQGSGSNQPQHF
-,TRBV5-1,TRBJ1-1,-,TGCGCCAGCAGCTGGGATATGAACACTGAAGCTTTCTTT,CASSWDMNTEAFF
once,TRBV2,TRBJ1-4,-,TGTGCCAGCAGTGACGAACAGGGTAGCGGTGAAAAACTGTTTTTT,CASSDEQGSGEKLFF
-,TRBV5-4,TRBJ2-3,TRBD2,TGTGCTTGCCGGGCGGGGGGTCCTAGCACAGATACGCAGTATTTT,CACRAGGPSTDTQYF
once,TRBV6-5,TRBJ2-5,TRBD2,TGTGCCAGCAGCACCGGGAGGAGCCAAGAGACCCAGTACTTC,CASSTGRSQETQYF
-,TRBV5-1,TRBJ2-5,TRBD1,TGCGCCAGCAGCTTGGGGGACAGAGACCAAGAGACCCAGTACTTC,CASSLGDRDQETQYF
few,TRBV18,TRBJ1-5,-,TGTGCCAGCTCACCTTCAGGGGTTCAGCCCCAGCATTTT,CASSPSGVQPQHF
-,TRBV25-1,TRBJ2-1,-,TGTGCCAGCAGTGATTCCGGGCAGGTTAAGGGTGAGCAGTTCTTC,CASSDSGQVKGEQFF
-,TRBV7-2,TRBJ1-4,-,TGTGCCAGCAGCTTAACCGGGGCAACCAATGAAAAACTGTTTTTT,CASSLTGATNEKLFF
-,TRBV6-1,TRBJ1-1,-,TGTGCCAGCAGTGAATGGGGGACCTCGAGGGACACTGAAGCTTTCTTT,CASSEWGTSRDTEAFF
once,TRBV11-3,TRBJ2-1,-,TGTGCCAGCAAAGGGAGTGGAGTAAATGAGCAGTTCTTC,CASKGSGVNEQFF
-,TRBV2,TRBJ1-2,-,TGTGCCAGCAACACACCACTGGGGTCAGGGCGCACGATCCCCTATGGCTACACCTTC,CASNTPLGSGRTIPYGYTF
-,TRBV11-3,TRBJ2-7,-,TGTGCCAGCAGCTCCGGATTCGAGCAGTACTTC,CASSSGFEQYF
-,TRBV9,TRBJ2-5,-,TGTGCCAGCAGCGTAGCCCCGCACAGGGAGACCCAGTACTTC,CASSVAPHRETQYF
once,TRBV5-1,TRBJ1-1,-,TGCGCCAGCACCCAGACAGGCCATGAAGCTTTCTTT,CASTQTGHEAFF
-,TRBV11-2,TRBJ1-1,-,TGTGCCAGCAGCTTAGGCTCTTATTCGCCCGCTGAAGCTTTCTTT,CASSLGSYSPAEAFF
few,TRBV18,TRBJ2-3,-,TGTGCCAGCTCACCACCGAGACGGTCGGTAGATACGCAGTATTTT,CASSPPRRSVDTQYF
few,TRBV19,TRBJ1-1,-,TGTGCCAGCGGAACACCACCTCGAGAGGGTAGCACTGAAGCTTTCTTT,CASGTPPREGSTEAFF
-,TRBV27,TRBJ2-1,TRBD2,TGTGCCAGCAGTTCCCCAGGAGCGGGAGTAAACAATGAGCAGTTCTTC,CASSSPGAGVNNEQFF
-,TRBV21-1,TRBJ1-1,-,TGTGCCAGCAGCCACGGGGTAAACACTGAAGCTTTCTTT,CASSHGVNTEAFF
once,TRBV5-1,TRBJ1-2,-,TGCGCCAGCAGCCCCGCGCGGGGGGGCGGGGGAGATGGCTACACCTTC,CASSPARGGGGDGYTF
few,TRBV28,TRBJ2-3,-,TGTGCCAGCAGTTTATGGGGCAGGGGAACAGATACGCAGTATTTT,CASSLWGRGTDTQYF
-,TRBV5-3,TRBJ1-6,-,TGTGCCAGCAGCACTAAAACGGAAGGGTCTCCCCTCCACTTT,CASSTKTEGSPLHF
-,TRBV6-6,TRBJ1-1,TRBD1,TGTGCCAGCAGTTACGGGACAGGGCCTAACACTGAAGCTTTCTTT,CASSYGTGPNTEAFF
few,TRBV2,TRBJ1-1,TRBD1,TGTGCCAGCAGTCAAACGGGACAGATGAACACTGAAGCTTTCTTT,CASSQTGQMNTEAFF
-,TRBV6-5,TRBJ2-5,-,TGTGCCAGCAGTTACGGCCTCGGAGCGTCCCAAGAGACCCAGTACTTC,CASSYGLGASQETQYF
few,TRBV11-2,TRBJ2-2,-,TGTGCCAGCTCGAGTCCGGTGACAGCGAACACCGGGGAGCTGTTTTTT,CASSSPVTANTGELFF
once,TRBV6-1,TRBJ2-1,-,TGTGCCAGCAGTGTCGACAGCCGGAGGCTAACAAACAATGAGCAGTTCTTC,CASSVDSRRLTNNEQFF
-,TRBV28,TRBJ2-5,-,TGTGCCAGCAGTTGGGGAATTCGGGACTGGTACCAAGAGACCCAGTACTTC,CASSWGIRDWYQETQYF
-,TRBV19,TRBJ2-2,-,TGTGCCAGTAGTGTCCCCTCCGGGACCACCACCGGGGAGCTGTTTTTT,CASSVPSGTTTGELFF
-,TRBV10-1,TRBJ2-1,TRBD2,TGCGCCAGCAGTGAGTCGTTCCCCCCTATAGCGGGAGGGGTCAATGAGCAGTTCTTC,CASSESFPPIAGGVNEQFF
-,TRBV5-1,TRBJ2-3,TRBD2,TGCGCCAGCAGCTTGGGCCTAGCGGGGACAAGCACAGATACGCAGTATTTT,CASSLGLAGTSTDTQYF
-,TRBV18,TRBJ2-7,TRBD1,TGTGCCAGCTCACCGTCGGGACAGGGGTACGAGCAGTACTTC,CASSPSGQGYEQYF
many,TRBV6-5,TRBJ1-1,TRBD1,TGTGCCAGCAGCCACCGACAGGGTTACACTGAAGCTTTCTTT,CASSHRQGYTEAFF
-,TRBV5-1,TRBJ1-2,-,TGCGCCAGCAGCGCGCGGGGTGACTATGGCTACACCTTC,CASSARGDYGYTF
-,TRBV7-2,TRBJ2-7,-,TGTGCCAGCAGCTTCGAAGGGGCTCGGCAGTACTTC,CASSFEGARQYF
-,TRBV28,TRBJ1-1,-,TGTGCCAGCACCGGGGGAGCTGTTTTGACTGAAGCTTTCTTT,CASTGGAVLTEAFF
-,TRBV18,TRBJ2-5,-,TGTGCCAGCTCACCACAGAGGGGCGTGAACCAAGAGACCCAGTACTTC,CASSPQRGVNQETQYF
-,TRBV6-5,TRBJ2-3,TRBD1,TGTGCCAGCAGTCACTCGGGGACAGTTACCACAGATACGCAGTATTTT,CASSHSGTVTTDTQYF
-,TRBV5-1,TRBJ1-1,-,TGCGCCAGCAGCCTAGACCAACGTATCCTTTATGCTGAAGCTTTCTTT,CASSLDQRILYAEAFF
-,TRBV9,TRBJ2-1,-,TGTGCCAGCAGCCCGCGGGCTAGCGCCTACAATGAGCAGTTCTTC,CASSPRASAYNEQFF
-,TRBV7-9,TRBJ2-1,TRBD2,TGTGCCAGCAGCTTTTCGGGGCCCCGCGGGACTAGCGGGAGAGGGCTGTTCTTC,CASSFSGPRGTSGRGLFF
many,TRBV19,TRBJ1-5,TRBD1,TGTGCCAGTAGTTTCCGGGACAGGGGGGTCAATCAGCCCCAGCATTTT,CASSFRDRGVNQPQHF
-,TRBV2,TRBJ1-2,TRBD1,TGTGCCAGTCGGGACAGATCGTATGGCTACACCTTC,CASRDRSYGYTF
few,TRBV7-9,TRBJ1-4,-,TGTGCCAGCAGCCGACCAGGGGATAATGAAAAACTGTTTTTT,CASSRPGDNEKLFF
once,TRBV11-2,TRBJ2-1,-,TGTGCCAGCATCATGGGGAGTAACTCCTACAATGAGCAGTTCTTC,CASIMGSNSYNEQFF
few,TRBV28,TRBJ1-1,TRBD1,TGTGCCAGCAGTAGCCCCCAGGGGGGTAAGAACACTGAAGCTTTCTTT,CASSSPQGGKNTEAFF
-,TRBV21-1,TRBJ2-7,-,TGTGCCAGCATCGTAGGACCTCCCTCCTACGAGCAGTACTTC,CASIVGPPSYEQYF
-,TRBV5-1,TRBJ1-1,-,TGCGCCAGCAGCTTGGGGTTCCGTGATTGGAACACTGAAGCTTTCTTT,CASSLGFRDWNTEAFF
-,TRBV10-3,TRBJ1-1,-,TGTGCCATCAATAGAGGGGGTTTGAACACTGAAGCTTTCTTT,CAINRGGLNTEAFF
-,TRBV7-2,TRBJ2-2,-,TGTGCCAGCAGCTTGTTCGAGGGCACCGGGGAGCTGTTTTTT,CASSLFEGTGELFF
few,TRBV5-1,TRBJ2-7,TRBD1,TGCGCCAGCAGCTTGGACCTCCGGGACAGGGGCGACGAGCAGTACTTC,CASSLDLRDRGDEQYF
few,TRBV6-5,TRBJ1-2,TRBD1,TGTGCCAGCAGACCCACGGACAGGAACTACTATGGCTACACCTTC,CASRPTDRNYYGYTF
few,TRBV28,TRBJ1-2,-,TGTGCCAGCAGTTTAGAGGGTTCCTATGGCTACACCTTC,CASSLEGSYGYTF
-,TRBV7-2,TRBJ2-3,TRBD2,TGTGCCAGCAGGCTAGCGGTAAACACAGATACGCAGTATTTT,CASRLAVNTDTQYF